The 21 T cell receptor beta chains presented below share a single source sample, sequenced in a study of blood T cell repertoires in COVID-19. The method was immunoSEQ multiplex PCR; TCRdb's version includes in-frame clones alone and lacks a portion of them. In the table there are 55,000 to 75,000 clones, around 84% of which are singletons. The sequencing input was peripheral blood. The receptors were sampled from a man in his fifties or sixties with acute or convalescent COVID-19.

This clone was counted a single time. This sequence joins TRBV30 and TRBJ1-1; 8 bases align to TRBD1. The CDR3 extends over 14 amino acids. V dropped 2 bases and J dropped 4; count of bases not matched to a gene: 6. CDR1 is GTSNPN, CDR2 SVGIG, per germline (reference sequence). CDR3 bases: TGTGCCTGGAGTCCTAAGGACAGGGTCACTGAAGCTTTCTTT. This gives the protein CAWSPKDRVTEAFF.

The chain joins TRBV5-1 to TRBJ1-1; the D gene is possibly TRBD1 (5 bases). CDR3 length: 15 amino acids. The germline V and J ends were trimmed by 7 bases and 5 bases, with 21 bases remaining between them. Germline CDR1 is SGHRS and CDR2 is YFSETQ. CDR3 bases: TGCGCCAGCGCCCCGGGGGTGGGGTGGTGGACTGAAGCTTTCTTT. The encoded protein is CASAPGVGWWTEAFF.

This clone was detected once. This chain links TRBV5-1 with TRBJ2-3; 14 bases match TRBD2. The CDR3 has 19 residues. Trimming cost V 0 bases and J 2 bases; bases outside gene matches: 8. CDR1 is SGHRS, CDR2 YFSETQ, per germline. The CDR3 spells CASSLEGLAGAPTTDTQYF. CDR3 coding DNA: TGCGCCAGCAGCTTGGAGGGACTAGCGGGAGCGCCCACCACAGATACGCAGTATTTT. The entire variable domain, with the rest obtained from reference TRBV5-1 and TRBJ2-3, is as follows: KAGVTQTPRYLIKTRGQQVTLSCSPISGHRSVSWYQQTPGQGLQFLFEYFSETQRNKGNFPGRFSGRQFSNSRSEMNVSTLELGDSALYLCASSLEGLAGAPTTDTQYFGPGTRLTVL.

This rearrangement joins TRBV30 to TRBJ1-1; 10 bases align to TRBD1. Germline trimming cut 0 bases from V and 4 bases from J; bases unmatched to any gene: 5. This CDR3 comprises 15 residues. Per germline, CDR1 GTSNPN and CDR2 SVGIG (reference sequence). CDR3: CAWSVRRTGGTEAFF. For the CDR3, the DNA is TGTGCCTGGAGTGTACGTAGGACAGGGGGCACTGAAGCTTTCTTT.

This clone has only a few counts. The J gene is TRBJ2-7, the V gene TRBV7-6, with D possibly TRBD1 on 5 matching bases. The CDR3 loop spans 15 amino acids. Looked up from germline, CDR1 is SGHVS and CDR2 is FNYEAQ. Between the trimmed V and J ends, which lost 2 bases and 3 bases, there was a span of 14 bases. CDR3 DNA sequence: TGTGCCAGCAGCTTATCCCTGGGGCCACTCTACGAGCAGTACTTC. It is translated as CASSLSLGPLYEQYF. The full variable domain, completed using reference TRBV7-6 and TRBJ2-7, is GAGVSQSPRYKVTKRGQDVALRCDPISGHVSLYWYRQALGQGPEFLTYFNYEAQQDKSGLPNDRFSAERPEGSISTLTIQRTEQRDSAMYRCASSLSLGPLYEQYFGPGTRLTVT.

The rearrangement uses TRBV3-1 (or the pseudogene TRBV3-2) and TRBJ2-3; D gene ambiguous. Germline CDR1 LGHDT, CDR2 YNNKEL (reference sequence). V lost 1 base to trimming and J lost 5 bases, with 4 bases between them. The CDR3 consists of 12 residues. The CDR3 region is CASSQVRDTQYF. In nucleotides, the CDR3 is TGTGCCAGCAGCCAAGTTCGAGATACGCAGTATTTT.

CDR3 residues: CAWAGRGGTVYEQYF. For the CDR3, the DNA is TGTGCCTGGGCGGGGCGAGGGGGCACGGTTTACGAGCAGTACTTC. This chain connects TRBV30 to TRBJ2-7, with a weak D call TRBD1 (7 bases). CDR3 size: 15 residues. Germline CDR1 is GTSNPN and CDR2 is SVGIG (reference sequence). Trimming left V 5 bases short and J 4 bases short, with 21 bases between.

The chain joins TRBV5-8 to TRBJ1-2, with 10 bases that match TRBD1. Germline V gives CDR1 SGHTS, CDR2 YDEGEE. The CDR3 runs to 14 residues. The V segment lost 3 bases and the J segment 3 bases; nucleotides outside the gene matches: 2. This CDR3 is CASSSTGGHYGYTF. CDR3 DNA: TGTGCCAGCAGCTCGACAGGGGGCCACTATGGCTACACCTTC.

This clone turned up a few times. The rearrangement uses TRBV6-5 and TRBJ1-2; D gene unclear. This CDR3 has 11 residues. With 5 bases removed from V and 7 bases from J, the gap between germline ends came to 8 bases. Germline lookup yields CDR1 MNHEY and CDR2 SVGAGI. The DNA for the CDR3 is TGTGCCAGCAGTCCCGGTGGTGGCTACACCTTC. Protein product: CASSPGGGYTF.

The chain employs TRBV7-3 and TRBJ2-2, with 9 bases identical to TRBD1. CDR3 length: 14 residues. The V segment lost 3 bases and the J segment 5 bases; nucleotides outside the gene matches: 1. Germline-derived CDR1 and CDR2 are SGHTA and FQGTGA. CDR3 loop: CASSFGQGTGELFF. CDR3 bases: TGTGCCAGCAGCTTTGGACAGGGGACCGGGGAGCTGTTTTTT.

The chain recombines TRBV5-1 with TRBJ1-2; perhaps TRBD1 as D (6 bases). The CDR3 length is 14 residues. V lost 7 bases to trimming and J lost 7 bases, with 20 bases between them. Looked up from germline, CDR1 is SGHRS and CDR2 is YFSETQ. CDR3 loop: CASGPQTGLIGYTF. In DNA form, the CDR3 reads TGCGCCAGCGGGCCCCAAACAGGGTTGATTGGCTACACCTTC. The full variable domain, completed using reference TRBV5-1 and TRBJ1-2, is KAGVTQTPRYLIKTRGQQVTLSCSPISGHRSVSWYQQTPGQGLQFLFEYFSETQRNKGNFPGRFSGRQFSNSRSEMNVSTLELGDSALYLCASGPQTGLIGYTFGSGTRLTVV.

The chain carries TRBV15 and TRBJ2-3, with 7 bases that match TRBD2. In germline, CDR1 is LNHNV, CDR2 YYDKDF (reference sequence). The CDR3 has 14 amino acids. Germline trimming cut 11 bases from V and 0 bases from J; bases unmatched to any gene: 8. CDR3 coding DNA: TGTGCCGCGGCTAGCGGAATTAGCACAGATACGCAGTATTTT. This encodes CAAASGISTDTQYF.

V is TRBV4-2 and J is TRBJ2-2; possible D gene TRBD1, 6 bases. Germline loops: CDR1 LGHNA, CDR2 YNFKEQ. The CDR3 runs 15 residues. V lost 6 bases and J 0 bases, leaving 11 bases between the germline ends. The CDR3 loop reads CASRDRRTNTGELFF. In nucleotides, the CDR3 is TGTGCCAGCAGAGACAGGAGGACGAACACCGGGGAGCTGTTTTTT.

V gene TRBV5-1 combines with J gene TRBJ2-1; possible D gene TRBD2, 5 bases. Germline-derived CDR1 and CDR2 are SGHRS and YFSETQ. The CDR3 covers 13 residues. V was shortened by 3 bases and J by 5 bases, with 9 bases between the two germline ends. The CDR3 is CASSSWGDNEQFF. The CDR3 DNA is TGCGCCAGCAGCTCGTGGGGAGACAATGAGCAGTTCTTC.

The chain joins TRBV5-1 to TRBJ2-5; 9 positions match TRBD2. The CDR3 sequence is 16 residues long. Germline V gene data show CDR1 as SGHRS and CDR2 as YFSETQ. V gave up 6 bases and J gave up 5 bases; unmatched junction bases: 14. The DNA of the CDR3 is TGCGCCAGCACTAGCGGGGCCCTACACTTTGGGGAGACCCAGTACTTC. This gives the protein CASTSGALHFGETQYF.

This chain links TRBV5-1 with TRBJ2-1; 14 bases match TRBD2. The germline CDR1 and CDR2 sequences are SGHRS and YFSETQ. The CDR3 extends over 15 amino acids. The ends lost 3 bases at V and 6 bases at J; junction bases unmatched: 2. The CDR3 nucleotides are TGCGCCAGCAGCTGGGGGACTAGCGGGAGCAATGAGCAGTTCTTC. Its translation is CASSWGTSGSNEQFF.

This clone was recorded only once. The chain is built from TRBV18 and TRBJ2-3, with 10 bases identical to TRBD1. The junction had 9 bases not matched to a gene; V was cut back by 6 bases and J by 6 bases. Germline V gene sequence: CDR1 KGHSH, CDR2 LQKENI. The CDR3 extends over 15 amino acids. The CDR3 sequence is CASSGPDRGPDTQYF. The CDR3 nucleotides read TGTGCCAGCTCCGGACCCGACAGGGGGCCCGATACGCAGTATTTT.

The J gene is TRBJ2-7, the V gene TRBV7-2; 10 bases align to TRBD1. Germline trimming cut 4 bases from V and 2 bases from J; bases unmatched to any gene: 2. Per the germline V gene, CDR1 is SGHTA and CDR2 is FQGNSA. The CDR3 contains 14 residues. CDR3 residues: CASSSDRGPYEQYF. The DNA of the CDR3 is TGTGCCAGCAGCTCTGACAGGGGGCCCTACGAGCAGTACTTC. The full variable domain, in which reference TRBV7-2 and TRBJ2-7 provide the parts outside the CDR3, is GAGVSQSPSNKVTEKGKDVELRCDPISGHTALYWYRQSLGQGLEFLIYFQGNSAPDKSGLPSDRFSAERTGGSVSTLTIQRTQQEDSAVYLCASSSDRGPYEQYFGPGTRLTVT.

The chain uses TRBV25-1 and TRBJ2-7; D possibly corresponds to TRBD2 (5 bases). The ends were cut back, 8 bases at V and 1 base at J, with 12 bases in the middle. CDR3 length: 13 amino acids. Per the germline V gene, CDR1 is MGHDK and CDR2 is SYGVNS. The CDR3 reads CASGFPGSYEQYF. The CDR3 DNA sequence: TGTGCCAGCGGGTTTCCGGGATCCTACGAGCAGTACTTC.

This clone was counted only a few times. This chain joins TRBV9 and TRBJ2-3; 10 bases are shared with TRBD2. The CDR3 has 20 residues. J gave up 2 bases and V 0 bases, and 15 bases lay outside the gene matches. CDR1 and CDR2 from the germline V gene are SGDLS and YYNGEE. The CDR3 DNA sequence: TGTGCCAGCAGCGTAGAGCCGTTCCACACTAGCGGGGAGGTCACAGATACGCAGTATTTT. Translated: CASSVEPFHTSGEVTDTQYF.

The chain uses TRBV5-1 and TRBJ1-4; D uncertain. V was trimmed by 2 bases and J by 0 bases, leaving 11 bases between them. The CDR3 is made up of 16 amino acids. The germline gives CDR1 SGHRS, CDR2 YFSETQ. The CDR3 spells CASSFQFSSTNEKLFF. The CDR3 nucleotides are TGCGCCAGCAGCTTTCAATTCAGTTCAACTAATGAAAAACTGTTTTTT.